The 9 T cell receptor beta chains below were found in one sample sequenced in a study of response to subunit inactivated influenza vaccine. TCRdb reanalysed the RT-PCR reads using MiXCR and keeps one entry per CDR3 protein. Here the sample spans a few hundred thousand distinct CDR3 sequences, around a fifth being singletons. This specimen consisted of PBMCs from blood, obtained approximately 20 months after vaccination. Receptors originate from a man between 50 and 69 years old who received an inactivated influenza vaccine.

This clonotype was counted only a few times. This chain links TRBV6-4 with TRBJ1-5, with TRBD1 as a possible D gene (5 bases). Trimming removed 4 bases at V and 4 bases at J, with 8 bases between. The CDR3 is 13 residues long. Germline V gene data show CDR1 as MRHNA and CDR2 as SNTAGT. CDR3 in amino acids: CASSAGVNQPQHF. DNA for the CDR3: TGTGCCAGCAGTGCGGGGGTAAATCAGCCCCAGCATTTT.

The genes are TRBV5-4 and TRBJ2-7, with 8 bases that match TRBD2. The germline CDR1 and CDR2 sequences are SGHNT and YYREEE (reference sequence). J lost 0 bases, V lost 6 bases, and 5 bases had no gene match. The CDR3 covers 14 residues. CDR3: CASTPGGPSYEQYF. CDR3 DNA sequence: TGTGCCAGCACCCCGGGGGGGCCCTCCTACGAGCAGTACTTC.

This clonotype was counted many times. The chain recombines TRBV29-1 with TRBJ1-5; D not certain. Trimming pared 4 bases from V and 7 bases from J, leaving 17 bases between. CDR3 length: 14 residues. Per germline, CDR1 SQVTM and CDR2 ANQGSEA. The CDR3 nucleotides are TGCAGCGTTGCCCGAGCAGGCGTCGGACAGCCCCAGCATTTT. Translation: CSVARAGVGQPQHF.

The chain has TRBV27 and TRBJ2-2; the D is unclear. The germline CDR1 and CDR2 sequences are MNHEY and SMNVEV (reference sequence). Trimming took 5 bases from V and 6 from J, leaving 10 bases between them. This CDR3 spans 13 amino acids. The CDR3 region is CASSPRVSGELFF. Written as DNA, the CDR3 is TGTGCCAGCAGTCCAAGGGTATCCGGGGAGCTGTTTTTT.

The chain uses TRBV11-2 and TRBJ1-2, with 7 bases lining up with TRBD1. The J segment lost 4 bases and the V segment lost 5 bases, leaving 10 bases of the junction unmatched. CDR1 and CDR2 from the germline V gene are SGHAT and FQNNGV. This CDR3 is built from 15 residues. The chain's CDR3 is CASSPIDRASYGYTF. DNA for the CDR3: TGTGCCAGCAGCCCCATAGACAGGGCCTCCTATGGCTACACCTTC.

The V gene is TRBV6-2 or TRBV6-3, the J gene TRBJ2-2, with no clear D. The CDR3 is made up of 14 amino acids. CDR1 and CDR2 (germline): MNHEY, SVGEGT. Trimming took 8 bases from V and 0 from J, leaving 10 bases between them. The CDR3 DNA reads as TGTGCCAGCGCCGACCCCCCGAACACCGGGGAGCTGTTTTTT. It codes for CASADPPNTGELFF.

This clonotype was observed a handful of times. The chain joins TRBV7-9 to TRBJ1-3; the D is unclear. The length of the CDR3 is 14 residues. CDR1 is SEHNR, CDR2 FQNEAQ, per germline (reference sequence). V was shortened by 5 bases and J by 1 base, with 9 bases between the two germline ends. The DNA of the CDR3 is TGTGCCAGCAGCCCTCTTGGTTCTGGAAACACCATATATTTT. It encodes CASSPLGSGNTIYF.

The CDR3 nucleotides read TGCGCCAGCAGCGGTACTAGCGGGGCCTACAATGAGCAGTTCTTC. Its translation: CASSGTSGAYNEQFF. The chain recombines TRBV10-2 with TRBJ2-1; 10 positions agree with TRBD2. Germline CDR1 is WSHSY and CDR2 is SAAADI. The CDR3 runs 15 residues. The V segment lost 6 bases and the J segment 2 bases; nucleotides outside the gene matches: 4.

V gene TRBV4-3 combines with J gene TRBJ2-7; D not resolved. Germline CDR1 is LGHNA and CDR2 is YSLEER. The CDR3 is 15 residues long. Trimming took off 0 bases at V and 4 bases at J, with 13 bases between the two ends. CDR3 DNA sequence: TGCGCCAGCAGCCAAGATTGGTACAAGGGATACGAGCAGTACTTC. Its protein is CASSQDWYKGYEQYF.